This TCR beta chain emerged from a study of CD8 T cells in ankylosing spondylitis. This clonotype was recorded many times. A junction end diverges from the germline sequence, so it may reflect a read error. Germline assignment: CDR1 SSHAT and CDR2 FNYEAQ (reference sequence). CDR3 length: 14 amino acids. TCRdb reanalysed the 5' RACE reads using MiXCR and keeps one entry per CDR3 protein. The sample lists 210,000 or so distinct CDR3 sequences, over 7% occurring once. The source of this sequence is a female donor with ankylosing spondylitis or in good health (not recorded which). The chain has TRBV7-7 and TRBJ2-5; 10 nucleotides line up with TRBD2. The sample comprised blood, either unsorted or a sorted T cell fraction (not recorded which). CDR3 loop: CASSLGSGRSTQYF. Written as DNA, the CDR3 is TGTGCTAGCAGCTTAGGTAGCGGGAGGTCGACCCAGTACTTC.